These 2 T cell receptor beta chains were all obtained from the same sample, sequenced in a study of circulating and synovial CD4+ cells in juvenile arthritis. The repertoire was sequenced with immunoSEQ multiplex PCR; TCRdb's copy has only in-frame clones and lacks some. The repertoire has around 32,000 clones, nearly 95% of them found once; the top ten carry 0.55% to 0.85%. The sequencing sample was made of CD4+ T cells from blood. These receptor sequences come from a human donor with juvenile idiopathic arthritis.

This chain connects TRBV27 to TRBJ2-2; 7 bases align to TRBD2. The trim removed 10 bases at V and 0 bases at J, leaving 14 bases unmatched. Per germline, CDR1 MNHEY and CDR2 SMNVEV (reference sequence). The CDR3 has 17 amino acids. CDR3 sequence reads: CATRLYGAGANTGELFF. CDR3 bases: TGTGCCACCCGTCTTTATGGGGCGGGGGCGAACACCGGGGAGCTGTTTTTT.

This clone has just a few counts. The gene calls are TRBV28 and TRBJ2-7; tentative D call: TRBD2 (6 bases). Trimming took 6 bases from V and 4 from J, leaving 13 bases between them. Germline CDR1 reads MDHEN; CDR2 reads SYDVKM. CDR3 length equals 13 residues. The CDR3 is CASRGLIQYEQYF. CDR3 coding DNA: TGTGCCAGCAGGGGACTTATACAATACGAGCAGTACTTC.